This T cell receptor beta chain was sequenced in a study of OX40 agonist ivuxolimab in advanced cancers. About the investigation overall: The costimulatory receptor OX40 (CD134) was targeted by ivuxolimab, a fully human IgG2 agonistic monoclonal antibody. Intravenous ivuxolimab was administered to patients every 2 weeks at six dose levels: 0.01, 0.1, 0.3, 1.5, 3 and 10 mg/kg. Among the approximately 54 dose-escalation patients, around 19 had hepatocellular carcinoma, approximately 15 melanoma, 9 renal cell carcinoma and 9 head and neck cancer. In the dose-escalation cohort, 82.7% of patients were male, and the mean age was around 60 years, with a range of roughly 20 to 80. Patients were allowed to have had prior anti-PD-1, anti-PD-L1 or anti-CTLA-4 therapy, and around 37% of the dose-escalation patients had previously received checkpoint inhibitors. Partial responses occurred in three dose-escalation patients, of whom one had hepatocellular carcinoma and two had cutaneous melanoma. The purpose of peripheral TCRbeta sequencing was to test whether ivuxolimab changed TCR sequence diversity and led to clonal T-cell expansion. The paper describes the monotherapy dose-escalation part (N = 52 patients) of the phase I trial of ivuxolimab.

Genomic DNA was isolated from the sorted cells so that the TCRbeta CDR3 region could be sequenced. The immunoSEQ Assay was used to sequence the TCRbeta CDR3 regions. TCRdb obtained this table from immuneACCESS and retained in-frame rearrangements with V and J assigned. These tables miss some clones; where compared with another copy, unresolved V genes account for less than half of the shortfall, and the remainder is unexplained. This sample comprises roughly 50,000 clones, about 90% of them detected only once. The ten most abundant clones make up 6.7% of the sample. The study at large found these results: At doses of 0.1 to 3.0 mg/kg, clonal expansion of both CD4+ and CD8+ T cells in blood was seen between baseline and week 6. Low levels of normalized T-cell clonal expansion were also seen in some patients who did not respond. In the 0.1-3.0 mg/kg groups, partial responders had among the lowest normalized peripheral clonal expansion, particularly in CD8+ T cells. After ivuxolimab, more expanded clones were found on average in CD8+ T cells than in CD4+ T cells. Which antigens the clonally expanded peripheral T cells were specific for was not determined.

Patients with a history of autoimmune disease or receiving systemic immunosuppression were excluded from the trial. Peripheral blood for TCR sequencing was drawn from every dose cohort at baseline, at cycle 4 day 1 and at cycle 7 day 1. Samples came from an open-label, multicenter, first-in-human phase I dose-escalation trial of ivuxolimab. The trial enrolled adults with locally advanced or metastatic head and neck squamous cell, hepatocellular, melanoma or renal cell carcinoma. CD4+ and CD8+ T cells were sorted separately from peripheral blood before TCR sequencing. To note about this clone: Its antigen is not yet known. No much larger clone is present one base from it, and per-base qualities are unavailable.

Relative to germline, V is 8 bases shorter and J is 3 bases shorter, with 13 bases between their ends. There are 12 amino acids in the CDR3, from cysteine to phenylalanine inclusive. Left in the record is the CDR3 DNA by itself, 36 bases read in frame from the first base. As encoded in the germline V gene, CDR1 is SQVTM while CDR2 is ANQGSEA. The source material was CD4+ or CD8+ T cells sorted from blood, sampled in a trial of the OX40 agonist ivuxolimab. This chain is built from TRBV29-1 and TRBJ1-2, with the D gene uncertain. This receptor was obtained from an adult with an advanced solid tumor such as melanoma, head and neck, liver or kidney cancer. The sequenced DNA is TGCAGCTCCCTCGGCTCTGACTATGGCTACACCTTC. The resulting protein is CSSLGSDYGYTF.